One and the same sample provided the 31 T cell receptor beta chains below, sequenced in a study of shared clonotypes between healthy human individuals (dated by TCRdb to between 2020 and 2021). The library came from the immunoSEQ multiplex PCR assay. TCRdb limited this immuneACCESS table to in-frame rearrangements with V and J called. A share of clones is missing; checked studies link under half to unresolved V genes, and the rest is unexplained. For this sample the table gives some 530,000 clones, of which about 84% were detected only once. More than 9.5% of the sample is taken by the ten largest. Sample: PBMCs. These TCRs come from a woman in her 40s in good health. Some clones in this sample may be carry-over from other donors' samples.

V and J are TRBV28 and TRBJ1-5; no definite D call. The CDR3 is 16 amino acids. Trimming left V 3 bases short and J 3 bases short, with 15 bases between. Per the germline V gene, CDR1 is MDHEN and CDR2 is SYDVKM. As DNA, the CDR3 is TGTGCCAGCAGTTTCCTACTGGGGTGGGACAATCAGCCCCAGCATTTT. It is translated as CASSFLLGWDNQPQHF.

V usage is TRBV6-1 and J usage is TRBJ2-2; D is ambiguous. V shed 3 bases and J shed 8 bases, with 1 base lying between them. Germline-derived CDR1 and CDR2 are MNHNS and SASEGT. The CDR3 is 10 residues long. CDR3 nucleotide sequence: TGTGCCAGCAGTGATGGGGAGCTGTTTTTT. Translated, it gives CASSDGELFF.

The chain uses TRBV7-2 and TRBJ2-7; D remains ambiguous. This CDR3 region has 13 residues. The V gene lost 3 bases and the J gene lost 3 bases, with 9 bases spanning the gap. The germline V gene encodes CDR1 SGHTA and CDR2 FQGNSA. CDR3 residues: CASSFSRFYEQYF. CDR3 sequence (DNA): TGTGCCAGCAGCTTTTCTCGATTCTACGAGCAGTACTTC.

The genes are TRBV4-1 and TRBJ2-5; TRBD2 matches 7 bases. V lost 4 bases and J lost 0; bases outside the gene matches: 2. Germline assignment: CDR1 MGHRA and CDR2 YSYEKL. The CDR3 totals 14 residues. This CDR3 is CASSPRENQETQYF. The CDR3 region has the DNA TGCGCCAGCAGCCCGCGGGAGAACCAAGAGACCCAGTACTTC.

The chain recombines TRBV27 with TRBJ1-2, with 7 bases matching TRBD1. CDR3 length: 16 amino acids. CDR1 and CDR2 (germline): MNHEY, SMNVEV (reference sequence). Trimming at V came to 5 bases and at J to 4 bases, leaving 13 bases not matched to a gene. The CDR3 nucleotides are TGTGCCAGCAGTGGAGGGGGCTCTGGTGGATCCTATGGCTACACCTTC. Amino acid sequence: CASSGGGSGGSYGYTF.

The J gene is TRBJ2-2, the V gene TRBV7-2; 11 bases map to TRBD2. The germline CDR1 and CDR2 sequences are SGHTA and FQGNSA. The CDR3 contains 16 residues. V lost 5 bases and J lost 4; bases outside the gene matches: 6. CDR3 DNA sequence: TGTGCCAGCAGCACCTATAGCGGGAGGGCCACCGGGGAGCTGTTTTTT. Translating gives CASSTYSGRATGELFF.

J is TRBJ2-3 and V is TRBV18; 7 nucleotides line up with TRBD2. Germline assignment: CDR1 KGHSH and CDR2 LQKENI. CDR3 length: 15 residues. J lost 3 bases, V lost 6 bases, and 9 bases had no gene match. Here the CDR3 reads CASSPGLVGTDTQYF. Written as DNA, the CDR3 is TGTGCCAGCTCGCCCGGACTAGTGGGGACAGATACGCAGTATTTT.

To note about this clone: A far larger clone is one nucleotide away, so this likely arose from a read error. This rearrangement joins TRBV29-1 to TRBJ1-1; D is unresolved. This CDR3 is built from 13 residues. The germline V gene encodes CDR1 SQVTM and CDR2 ANQGSEA. Trimming removed 4 bases at V and 3 bases at J, with 12 bases between. CDR3 bases: TGCAGCGTTGCATTTGGTCTGGACACTGAAGCTTTCTTT. It encodes CSVAFGLDTEAFF. The full variable domain, completed using reference TRBV29-1 and TRBJ1-1, is SAVISQKPSRDICQRGTSLTIQCQVDSQVTMMFWYRQQPGQSLTLIATANQGSEATYESGFVIDKFPISRPNLTFSTLTVSNMSPEDSSIYLCSVAFGLDTEAFFGQGTRLTVV.

At least ten counts were recorded for this clone. V and J are TRBV27 and TRBJ2-7, with 9 bases aligning to TRBD2. This CDR3 is 15 amino acids long. The V segment lost 5 bases and the J segment 9 bases; nucleotides outside the gene matches: 14. In germline, CDR1 is MNHEY, CDR2 SMNVEV (reference sequence). The CDR3 nucleotides are TGTGCCAGCAGTACCGGGACTAGCTTTTCGGTTTGGCAGTACTTC. Its protein is CASSTGTSFSVWQYF.

The rearrangement joins TRBV4-3 to TRBJ2-7, with D possibly matching TRBD1 (5 bases). There are 15 residues in the CDR3. Germline V gene data show CDR1 as LGHNA and CDR2 as YSLEER. The V end lost 1 base, the J end lost 2 bases, and 12 bases lay between the germline ends. CDR3 nucleotides: TGCGCCAGCAGCCAAGTAGGCCAGGGCCCCTACGAGCAGTACTTC. Its protein is CASSQVGQGPYEQYF.

This sequence joins TRBV6-1 and TRBJ1-1; no reliable D call. The V gene lost 6 bases and the J gene lost 1 base, with 9 bases spanning the gap. Looked up from germline, CDR1 is MNHNS and CDR2 is SASEGT. The CDR3 is 13 residues long. The CDR3, as DNA: TGTGCCAGCAGGTGGGAGCGGAACACTGAAGCTTTCTTT. Protein product: CASRWERNTEAFF.

A word on this clone: The missing conserved phenylalanine or tryptophan at the end of this CDR3 makes a read error likely. Within the sample, other DNA sequences also encode this same CDR3. The V call is TRBV4-1, the J call TRBJ2-7; possibly TRBD2 for D (7 bases). The V gene lost 4 bases and the J gene lost 1 base, with 20 bases spanning the gap. There are 17 residues in the CDR3. Germline V gene lookup returns CDR1 MGHRA and CDR2 YSYEKL. CDR3 nucleotides: TGCGCCAGCAGCCTAATTACAGGGACTACCCTTTCCTACGAGCAGTACCTC. Protein product: CASSLITGTTLSYEQYL.

The gene calls are TRBV7-8 and TRBJ2-6; unclear D gene. This CDR3 spans 14 amino acids. From germline, CDR1 is SGHVS and CDR2 FQNEAQ. Trimming shortened V by 6 bases and J by 0 bases, and 6 bases separated the two germline ends. CDR3 protein: CASSPVSGANVLTF. The CDR3 DNA sequence: TGTGCCAGCAGTCCTGTCTCTGGGGCCAACGTCCTGACTTTC.

Concerning this clone itself: The same CDR3 can be traced to other DNA sequences in this sample. This chain connects TRBV29-1 to TRBJ2-1, with D perhaps TRBD2 (5 bases). Germline V gene sequence: CDR1 SQVTM, CDR2 ANQGSEA. V shed 2 bases and J shed 7 bases, with 6 bases lying between them. This CDR3 has 11 residues. The CDR3 loop reads CSVERGNEQFF. The CDR3 bases are TGCAGCGTTGAACGGGGTAATGAGCAGTTCTTC.

The rearrangement uses TRBV5-4 and TRBJ2-7, with 7 bases aligning to TRBD2. J lost 6 bases, V lost 3 bases, and 3 bases had no gene match. The CDR3 loop spans 12 amino acids. Germline V gene data show CDR1 as SGHNT and CDR2 as YYREEE (reference sequence). The CDR3 DNA is TGTGCCAGCAGCTCCCTAGCGGCCGAGCAGTACTTC. Amino acid sequence: CASSSLAAEQYF.

The chain couples TRBV11-2 to TRBJ2-5; the match to TRBD2 covers 7 bases. This CDR3 region has 13 residues. Germline loops: CDR1 SGHAT, CDR2 FQNNGV. Trimming removed 5 bases from V and 4 bases from J; junction bases left unmatched: 4. The CDR3, as DNA: TGTGCCAGCAGCCCCTCGGGGGGAGAGACCCAGTACTTC. Translation: CASSPSGGETQYF.

The chain uses TRBV30 and TRBJ2-6; TRBD1 aligns across 7 bases. This CDR3 is 14 amino acids long. The germline V gene encodes CDR1 GTSNPN and CDR2 SVGIG (reference sequence). V lost 5 bases to trimming and J lost 4 bases; unmatched junction nucleotides: 5. CDR3 DNA: TGTGCCTGGCAGACAGGGAGCGGGGCCAACGTCCTGACTTTC. Its translation: CAWQTGSGANVLTF. Combining the CDR3 with reference TRBV30 and TRBJ2-6 gives the whole variable domain SQTIHQWPATLVQPVGSPLSLECTVEGTSNPNLYWYRQAAGRGLQLLFYSVGIGQISSEVPQNLSASRPQDRQFILSSKKLLLSDSGFYLCAWQTGSGANVLTFGAGSRLTVL.

The chain uses TRBV5-6 and TRBJ2-2; D not certain. The CDR3 is 15 amino acids. Germline V gives CDR1 SGHDT, CDR2 YYEEEE. Trimming removed 4 bases from V and 5 bases from J, with 15 bases in between. This CDR3 is CASSHLYLQTGELFF. The CDR3 DNA is TGTGCCAGCAGCCATTTGTACCTCCAGACCGGGGAGCTGTTTTTT.

This clone has only one observation. The gene calls are TRBV9 and TRBJ2-7; TRBD1 is a possible D gene (7 bases). The CDR3 totals 15 residues. From germline, CDR1 is SGDLS and CDR2 YYNGEE. The V end lost 1 base, the J end lost 1 base, and 12 bases lay between the germline ends. CDR3 in DNA: TGTGCCAGCAGCGTATCGACAGGGAGGTCCTACGAGCAGTACTTC. Translation gives CASSVSTGRSYEQYF.

This clone was seen ten or more times. The J gene is TRBJ1-1, the V gene TRBV5-1; D gene uncertain. The germline V gene encodes CDR1 SGHRS and CDR2 YFSETQ. The CDR3 contains 14 residues. Trimming removed 3 bases at V and 0 bases at J, with 9 bases between. Here the CDR3 reads CASSSSVMNTEAFF. CDR3 coding DNA: TGCGCCAGCAGCTCGTCAGTTATGAACACTGAAGCTTTCTTT.

This sequence joins TRBV2 and TRBJ2-5, with D unresolved. Trimming left V 4 bases short and J 5 bases short, with 8 bases between. The CDR3 covers 12 residues. Germline CDR1 reads SNHLY; CDR2 reads FYNNEI. The CDR3 DNA is TGTGCCAGCAGTGCTGGCTGGGAGACCCAGTACTTC. Amino acids: CASSAGWETQYF.

This sequence joins TRBV29-1 and TRBJ2-1, with 13 positions matching TRBD2. V was clipped by 0 bases and J by 2 bases; unmatched bases: 13. From germline, CDR1 is SQVTM and CDR2 ANQGSEA. The CDR3 sequence is 20 residues long. The CDR3 sequence: CSVEDHYRTSGRITYNEQFF. CDR3 bases: TGCAGCGTTGAAGATCACTATAGGACTAGCGGGAGAATTACCTACAATGAGCAGTTCTTC.

This clone was detected many times. J is TRBJ2-7 and V is TRBV7-9, with 8 bases lining up with TRBD2. Germline V gene lookup returns CDR1 SEHNR and CDR2 FQNEAQ (reference sequence). The CDR3 extends over 16 amino acids. Trimming at V came to 1 base and at J to 5 bases, leaving 10 bases not matched to a gene. CDR3 sequence (DNA): TGTGCCAGCAGCTTAGGGACGGGGGGGCCGGTAGACGAGCAGTACTTC. It encodes CASSLGTGGPVDEQYF.

The chain recombines TRBV15 with TRBJ2-1; 10 positions match TRBD2. There are 15 residues in the CDR3. The V gene end was trimmed by 2 bases and the J gene end by 5 bases; junction bases not matched to a gene: 3. Germline V gives CDR1 LNHNV, CDR2 YYDKDF (reference sequence). DNA of the CDR3: TGTGCCACCAGCAGAACTAGCGGGATAAACAATGAGCAGTTCTTC. Translating it yields CATSRTSGINNEQFF.

This rearrangement joins TRBV7-6 to TRBJ2-1; 11 positions match TRBD2. Germline-derived CDR1 and CDR2 are SGHVS and FNYEAQ. The CDR3 sequence is 13 residues long. V shed 3 bases and J 12 bases; nucleotides not matched to a gene: 4. Here the CDR3 reads CASSLVAGGRQFF. CDR3 bases: TGTGCCAGCAGCTTGGTAGCGGGAGGGAGGCAGTTCTTC.

The gene calls are TRBV7-9 and TRBJ2-5; the match to TRBD2 covers 15 bases. Germline lookup yields CDR1 SEHNR and CDR2 FQNEAQ (reference sequence). This CDR3 region has 16 residues. Unmatched junction bases numbered 5, after V lost 4 bases and J lost 5 bases. CDR3 in DNA: TGTGCCAGCAGCTGGGGACTAGCGGGAGGTGTGGAGACCCAGTACTTC. Encoded protein: CASSWGLAGGVETQYF.

This chain connects TRBV6-1 to TRBJ2-7; 8 nucleotides match TRBD2. The CDR3 sequence is 14 residues long. Per germline, CDR1 MNHNS and CDR2 SASEGT. The trim removed 3 bases at V and 0 bases at J, leaving 1 base unmatched. The CDR3: CASSDGGDSYEQYF. The CDR3 DNA sequence: TGTGCCAGCAGTGACGGGGGGGACTCCTACGAGCAGTACTTC.

This rearrangement joins TRBV9 to TRBJ2-7, with 11 bases aligning to TRBD2. Germline CDR1 is SGDLS and CDR2 is YYNGEE. The CDR3 spans 14 residues. Trimming removed 3 bases from V and 2 bases from J; junction bases left unmatched: 1. CDR3 in amino acids: CASSGGLAAYEQYF. Here the CDR3 DNA reads TGTGCCAGCAGCGGGGGACTAGCGGCCTACGAGCAGTACTTC.

The chain links TRBV28 to TRBJ2-5; tentatively, D is TRBD2 (7 bases). This CDR3 contains 16 residues. V shed 7 bases and J shed 5 bases, with 23 bases lying between them. Germline V gene sequence: CDR1 MDHEN, CDR2 SYDVKM. The CDR3 loop is CASTNPRGGAGETQYF. CDR3 nucleotide sequence: TGTGCCAGCACCAACCCCAGGGGAGGGGCGGGCGAGACCCAGTACTTC.

The gene calls are TRBV28 and TRBJ2-2; 8 bases line up with TRBD1. This CDR3 is 17 amino acids long. The V segment lost 6 bases and the J segment 0 bases; nucleotides outside the gene matches: 9. The V gene's germline CDR1 is MDHEN and CDR2 SYDVKM. CDR3 in DNA: TGTGCCAGCAGAGGGCCTCAGGGACAGGCGAACACCGGGGAGCTGTTTTTT. Its protein product is CASRGPQGQANTGELFF. Complete variable domain (other parts from reference TRBV28 and TRBJ2-2): DVKVTQSSRYLVKRTGEKVFLECVQDMDHENMFWYRQDPGLGLRLIYFSYDVKMKEKGDIPEGYSVSREKKERFSLILESASTNQTSMYLCASRGPQGQANTGELFFGEGSRLTVL.

On this clone: Within the sample, other DNA sequences also encode this same CDR3. V is TRBV5-1 and J is TRBJ2-7; possible D gene TRBD1, 6 bases. This CDR3 comprises 13 residues. The V gene lost 2 bases and the J gene lost 3 bases, with 9 bases spanning the gap. Germline V lookup: CDR1 SGHRS, CDR2 YFSETQ. CDR3 in amino acids: CASSFQGNYEQYF. Here the CDR3 DNA reads TGCGCCAGCAGCTTCCAGGGGAACTACGAGCAGTACTTC.